This T cell receptor (beta chain) appears in the sequencing data of a study of T cells in Graves' hyperthyroidism and ophthalmopathy. Amplification of TCR beta CDR3 regions used RNA as the template. The HTBI set primed first-round TCR CDR3 RT-PCR. TCRdb recomputed calls from the multiplex PCR reads with MiXCR, one row per CDR3 protein. The data hold 45,000 to 75,000 distinct CDR3 sequences, with about 49% observed a single time. Sequenced input: blood. The clonotype was recovered from a woman between 25 and 40 years old with Graves' ophthalmopathy.

The CDR3 is CASEDRARNQPQHF. CDR3 sequence (DNA): TGTGCCAGCGAGGACAGGGCACGCAATCAGCCCCAGCATTTT. The V call is TRBV2, the J call TRBJ1-5, with TRBD1 matching over 8 bases. CDR1 and CDR2 from the germline V gene are SNHLY and FYNNEI. With V trimmed by 8 bases and J by 2 bases, 5 bases remained unmatched. This CDR3 contains 14 residues.